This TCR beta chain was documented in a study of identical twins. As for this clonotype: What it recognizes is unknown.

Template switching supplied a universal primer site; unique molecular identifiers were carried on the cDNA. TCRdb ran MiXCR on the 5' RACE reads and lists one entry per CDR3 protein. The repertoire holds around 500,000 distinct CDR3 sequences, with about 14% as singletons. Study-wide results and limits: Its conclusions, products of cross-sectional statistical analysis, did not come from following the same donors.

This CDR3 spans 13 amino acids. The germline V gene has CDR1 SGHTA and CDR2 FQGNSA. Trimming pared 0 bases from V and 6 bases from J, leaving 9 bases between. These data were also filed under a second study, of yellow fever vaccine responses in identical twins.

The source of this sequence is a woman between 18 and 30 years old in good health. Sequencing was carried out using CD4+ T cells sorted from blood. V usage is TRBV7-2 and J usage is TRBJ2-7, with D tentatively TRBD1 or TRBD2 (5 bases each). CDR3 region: CASSLARGREQYF. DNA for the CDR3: TGTGCCAGCAGCTTAGCGAGGGGTCGCGAGCAGTACTTC. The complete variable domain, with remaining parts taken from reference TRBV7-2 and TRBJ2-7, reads GAGVSQSPSNKVTEKGKDVELRCDPISGHTALYWYRQSLGQGLEFLIYFQGNSAPDKSGLPSDRFSAERTGGSVSTLTIQRTQQEDSAVYLCASSLARGREQYFGPGTRLTVT.